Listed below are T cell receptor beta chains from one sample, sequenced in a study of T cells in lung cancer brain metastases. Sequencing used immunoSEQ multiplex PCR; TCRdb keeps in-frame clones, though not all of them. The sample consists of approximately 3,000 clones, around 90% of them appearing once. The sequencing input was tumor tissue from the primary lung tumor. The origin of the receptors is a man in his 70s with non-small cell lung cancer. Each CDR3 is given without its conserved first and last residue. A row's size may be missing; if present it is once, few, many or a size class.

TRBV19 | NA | ASSPREAGNNEQF
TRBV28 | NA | ASKASGRTQY
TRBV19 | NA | ASTLGGSADTQY
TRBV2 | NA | ASSGDRAGNQPQH
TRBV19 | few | ASSNGKPAAPQH
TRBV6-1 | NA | ASSEAGWNQPQH
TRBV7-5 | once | ARSPLRPWTKNIQY
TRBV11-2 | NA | ASSRAAGSNQPQH
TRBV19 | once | ASSIGGVANTEAF
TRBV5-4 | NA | ATSGGAHSGELF
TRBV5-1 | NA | ASSLRTSGAVDTQY
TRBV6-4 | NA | ASSEQSGDTQY
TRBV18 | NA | ASSPQAGTGPFNSPLH
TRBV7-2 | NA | ASSPPGRERQF
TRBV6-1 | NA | ASSQERGTGLY
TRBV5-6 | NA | ASSLIQSPEAF
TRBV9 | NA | ASSMRAGGGETQY
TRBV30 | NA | AWSVSGRATDTQY
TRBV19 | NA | ASSIGRTEAF
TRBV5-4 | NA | ASSSTRGGAYNTEAF
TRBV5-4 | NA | ASSSEGVNEKLF
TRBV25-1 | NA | ASSEFQEQETQY
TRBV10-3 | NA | AISEPTGANTEAF
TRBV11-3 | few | ASSLGGISTDTQY
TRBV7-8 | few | ASSLHRGTNEKLF
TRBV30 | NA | AWSDPRLAMAIYEQY
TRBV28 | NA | ASNPRRGNIGQPQH
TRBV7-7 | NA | ASSLRAGVTDTQY
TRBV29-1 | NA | SVEESSYEQY
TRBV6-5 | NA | ASRVSYNSPLH
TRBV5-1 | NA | ASSPGTADYSPLH
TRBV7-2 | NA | ASSWGASSSMAYEQY
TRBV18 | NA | ASSAATPGQA
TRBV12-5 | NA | ASGLVRGETQY
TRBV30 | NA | AWSVPAGVTYEQY
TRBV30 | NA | AWSWAVNNEQF
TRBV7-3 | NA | ASSPGAGGPV
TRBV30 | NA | AWWKCYRKTYGYT
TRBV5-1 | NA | ASSPDTQPTNEKLF
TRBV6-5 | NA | ASSSSGEQY
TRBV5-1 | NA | ASSFGRKNTEAF
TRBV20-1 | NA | SASVEYEQY
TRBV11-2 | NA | ASSLGSRGMNYEQY
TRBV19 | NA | ASSKPYSNQPQH
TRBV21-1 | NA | ASSKAGGDQY
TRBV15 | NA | ATRLNTEAF
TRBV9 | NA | ASSPGTGYGYT
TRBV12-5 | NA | ASGSGVGELF
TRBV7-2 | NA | ASSFDRVPNTEAF
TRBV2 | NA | ASSEFFREQF
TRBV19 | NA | ASSMSSRVSANYGYT
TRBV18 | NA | ASSPPTGGRFSGELF
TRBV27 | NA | ASSPLTGVYGYT
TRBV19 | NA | ASSTRAPGNTIY
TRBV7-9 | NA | ASSLGGTGAFTEAF
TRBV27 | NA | ASRPGQPKNIQY
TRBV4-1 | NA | ASSQEWSNSYNEQF
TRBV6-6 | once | ATELAMPADTQY
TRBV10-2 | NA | ASSEDNREIQY